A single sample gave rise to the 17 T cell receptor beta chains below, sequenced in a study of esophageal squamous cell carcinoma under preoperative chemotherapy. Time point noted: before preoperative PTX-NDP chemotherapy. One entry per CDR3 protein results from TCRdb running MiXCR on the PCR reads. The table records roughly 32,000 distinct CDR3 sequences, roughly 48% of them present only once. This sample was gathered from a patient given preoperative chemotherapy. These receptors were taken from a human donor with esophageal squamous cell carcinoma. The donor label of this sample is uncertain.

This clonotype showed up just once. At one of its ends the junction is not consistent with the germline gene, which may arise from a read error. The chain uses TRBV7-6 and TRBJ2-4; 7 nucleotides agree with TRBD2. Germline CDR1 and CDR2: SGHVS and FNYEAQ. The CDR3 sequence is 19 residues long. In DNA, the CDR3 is TGTGCCAGCAGCTTGGGTCCGGGGATCCCGGGGGGTGCCCAAAACATCCAGTACTTC. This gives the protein CASSLGPGIPGGAQNIQYF. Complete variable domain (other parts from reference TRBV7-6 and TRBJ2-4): GAGVSQSPRYKVTKRGQDVALRCDPISGHVSLYWYRQALGQGPEFLTYFNYEAQQDKSGLPNDRFSAERPEGSISTLTIQRTEQRDSAMYRCASSLGPGIPGGAQNIQYFGAGTRLSVL.

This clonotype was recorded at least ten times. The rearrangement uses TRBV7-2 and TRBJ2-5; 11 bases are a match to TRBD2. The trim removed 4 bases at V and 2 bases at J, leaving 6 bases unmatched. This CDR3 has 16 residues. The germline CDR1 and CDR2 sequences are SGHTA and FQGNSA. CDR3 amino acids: CASSYRTSGPQETQYF. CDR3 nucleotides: TGTGCCAGCAGCTACCGGACTAGCGGGCCTCAAGAGACCCAGTACTTC.

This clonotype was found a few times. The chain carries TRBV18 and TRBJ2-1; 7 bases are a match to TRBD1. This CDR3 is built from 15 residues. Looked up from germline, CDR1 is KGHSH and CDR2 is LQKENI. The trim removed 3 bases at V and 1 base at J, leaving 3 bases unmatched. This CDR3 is CASSPLTGSYNEQFF. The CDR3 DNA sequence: TGTGCCAGCTCACCCTTGACAGGGTCCTACAATGAGCAGTTCTTC. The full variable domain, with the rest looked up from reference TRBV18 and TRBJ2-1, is NAGVMQNPRHLVRRRGQEARLRCSPMKGHSHVYWYRQLPEEGLKFMVYLQKENIIDESGMPKERFSAEFPKEGPSILRIQQVVRGDSAAYFCASSPLTGSYNEQFFGPGTRLTVL.

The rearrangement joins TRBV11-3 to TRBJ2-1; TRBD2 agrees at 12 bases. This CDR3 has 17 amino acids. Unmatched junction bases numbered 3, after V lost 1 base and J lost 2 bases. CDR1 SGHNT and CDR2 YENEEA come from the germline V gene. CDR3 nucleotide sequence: TGTGCCAGCAGCTTAGGACTAGCGGGAGCTGCCTACAATGAGCAGTTCTTC. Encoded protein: CASSLGLAGAAYNEQFF.

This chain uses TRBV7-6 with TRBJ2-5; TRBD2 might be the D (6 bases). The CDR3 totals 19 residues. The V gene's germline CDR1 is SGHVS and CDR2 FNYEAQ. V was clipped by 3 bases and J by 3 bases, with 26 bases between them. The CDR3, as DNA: TGTGCCAGCAGCTTGGATCCGCCCATCGCCGGGGGAGCCAAAGAGACCCAGTACTTC. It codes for CASSLDPPIAGGAKETQYF.

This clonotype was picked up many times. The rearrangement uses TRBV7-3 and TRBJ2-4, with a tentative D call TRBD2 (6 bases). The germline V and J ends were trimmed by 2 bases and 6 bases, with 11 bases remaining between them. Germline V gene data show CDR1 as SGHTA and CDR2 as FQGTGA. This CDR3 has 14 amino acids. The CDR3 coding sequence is TGTGCCAGCAGCTTAGGCGGGACGGGAAACATTCAGTACTTC. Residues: CASSLGGTGNIQYF.

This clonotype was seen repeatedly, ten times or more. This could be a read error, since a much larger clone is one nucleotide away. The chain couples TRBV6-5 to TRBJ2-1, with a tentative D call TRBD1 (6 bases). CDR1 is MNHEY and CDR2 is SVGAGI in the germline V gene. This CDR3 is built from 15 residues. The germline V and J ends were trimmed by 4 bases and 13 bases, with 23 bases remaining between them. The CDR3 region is CASSFLGRGDETQFF. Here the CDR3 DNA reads TGTGCCAGCAGTTTTCTGGGCAGGGGTGACGAGACCCAGTTCTTC.

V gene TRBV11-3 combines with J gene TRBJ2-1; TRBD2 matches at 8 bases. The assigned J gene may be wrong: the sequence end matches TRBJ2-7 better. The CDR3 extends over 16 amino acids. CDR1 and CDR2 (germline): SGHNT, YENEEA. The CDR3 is CASGRGGTYSYNEQYF. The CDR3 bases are TGTGCCAGCGGACGGGGGGGGACTTACTCCTACAATGAGCAGTACTTC.

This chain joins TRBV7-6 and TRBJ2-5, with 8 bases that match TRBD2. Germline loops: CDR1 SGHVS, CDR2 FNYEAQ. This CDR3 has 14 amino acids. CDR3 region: CAGSGGRDEETQYF. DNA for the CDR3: TGTGCGGGGAGCGGGGGCCGAGACGAAGAGACCCAGTACTTC.

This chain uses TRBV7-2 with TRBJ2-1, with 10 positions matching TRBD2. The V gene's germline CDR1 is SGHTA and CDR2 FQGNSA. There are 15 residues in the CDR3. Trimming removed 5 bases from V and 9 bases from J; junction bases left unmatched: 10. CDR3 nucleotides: TGTGCCAGCAGCCCAGCTTCAAGCGGGAGGGCTGAGCAGTTCTTC. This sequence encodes CASSPASSGRAEQFF.

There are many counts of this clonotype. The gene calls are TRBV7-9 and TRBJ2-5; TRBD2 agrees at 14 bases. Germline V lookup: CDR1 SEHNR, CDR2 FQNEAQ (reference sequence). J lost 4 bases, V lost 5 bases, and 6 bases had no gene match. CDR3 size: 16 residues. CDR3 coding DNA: TGTGCCAGCAGCCCACCGGGACTAGCGGGAGTAGAGACCCAGTACTTC. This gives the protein CASSPPGLAGVETQYF. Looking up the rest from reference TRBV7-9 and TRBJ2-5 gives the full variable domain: DTGVSQNPRHKITKRGQNVTFRCDPISEHNRLYWYRQTLGQGPEFLTYFQNEAQLEKSRLLSDRFSAERPKGSFSTLEIQRTEQGDSAMYLCASSPPGLAGVETQYFGPGTRLLVL.

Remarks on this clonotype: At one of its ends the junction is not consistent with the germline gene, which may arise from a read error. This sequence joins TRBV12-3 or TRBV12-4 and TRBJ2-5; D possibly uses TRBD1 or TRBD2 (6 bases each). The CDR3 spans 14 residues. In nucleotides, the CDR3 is TGTGCGGGTACCTGGGGCGGGGACAAAGAGACTCAGTACTTC. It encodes CAGTWGGDKETQYF.

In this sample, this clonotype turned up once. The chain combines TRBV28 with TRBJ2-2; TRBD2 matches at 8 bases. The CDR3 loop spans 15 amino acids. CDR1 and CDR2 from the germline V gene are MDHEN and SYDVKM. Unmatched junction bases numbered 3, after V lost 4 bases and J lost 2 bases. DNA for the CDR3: TGTGCCAGCAGTTCGACTAGCGATAACACCGGGGAGCTGTTTTTT. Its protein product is CASSSTSDNTGELFF.

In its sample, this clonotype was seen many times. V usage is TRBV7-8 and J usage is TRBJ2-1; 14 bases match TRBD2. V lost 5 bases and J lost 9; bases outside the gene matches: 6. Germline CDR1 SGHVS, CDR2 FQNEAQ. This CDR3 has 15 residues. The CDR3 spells CASSQGLAGVVEQFF. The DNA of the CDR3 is TGTGCCAGCAGCCAGGGACTAGCGGGAGTTGTTGAGCAGTTCTTC.

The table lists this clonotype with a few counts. The CDR3 protein is CASSPPGLANEQFF. The CDR3 DNA reads as TGTGCCAGCAGCCCACCGGGACTAGCGAATGAGCAGTTCTTC. The chain couples TRBV6-1 to TRBJ2-1, with 10 bases identical to TRBD2. The CDR3 is 14 amino acids. The trim removed 6 bases at V and 7 bases at J, leaving 6 bases unmatched. CDR1 is MNHNS, CDR2 SASEGT, per germline.

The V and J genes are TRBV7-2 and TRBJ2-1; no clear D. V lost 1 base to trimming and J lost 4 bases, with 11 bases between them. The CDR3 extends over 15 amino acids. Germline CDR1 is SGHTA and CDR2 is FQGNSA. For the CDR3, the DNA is TGTGCCAGCAGCTTAGGGGATGGGCGTTACAATGAGCAGTTCTTC. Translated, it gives CASSLGDGRYNEQFF.

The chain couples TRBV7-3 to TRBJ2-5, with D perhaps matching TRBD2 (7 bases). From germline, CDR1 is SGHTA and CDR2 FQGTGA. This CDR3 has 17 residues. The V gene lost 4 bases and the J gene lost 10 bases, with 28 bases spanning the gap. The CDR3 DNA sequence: TGTGCCAGCAGCTCCGGGCCGGGGGGCGGTGTCAAAGACATCCAGTACTTC. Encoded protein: CASSSGPGGGVKDIQYF.